This passage covers 2 T cell receptor beta chains from one sample sequenced in a study of post-analysis software for immune sequencing data. Findings and limits, study-wide: Compared with controls, patients had more of 4 or 5 TRBV segments, including TRBV5-6, TRBV5-1 and TRBV20-1.

No antigen has been assigned to these receptors. Unique molecular identifiers were present in the TCR beta cDNA libraries. In TCRdb, the PCR reads were re-called with MiXCR into one record per CDR3 protein. There are roughly 600,000 distinct CDR3 sequences in the sample; around 40% occur only once, and about 1.5% lies in the top ten. The source material was blood. These receptors came from a girl aged 5 to 17 with multiple sclerosis.

This clonotype has only a few counts. The rearrangement joins TRBV2 to TRBJ2-1; D gene ambiguous. The length of the CDR3 is 13 residues. Looked up from germline, CDR1 is SNHLY and CDR2 is FYNNEI. V lost 5 bases, J lost 9 bases, and 14 bases lay in between. The CDR3 region is CASSTIRSFEQFF. The CDR3 nucleotides read TGTGCCAGCAGTACAATTAGATCATTTGAGCAGTTCTTC.

This rearrangement joins TRBV6-5 to TRBJ1-2; D unclear. Trimming removed 0 bases at V and 8 bases at J, with 7 bases between. The CDR3 contains 12 residues. Germline-derived CDR1 and CDR2 are MNHEY and SVGAGI. CDR3: CASSYSGFGYTF. The CDR3 nucleotides read TGTGCCAGCAGTTACTCTGGTTTCGGCTACACCTTC.